The 16 T cell receptor beta chains in this list originate from one sample, sequenced in a study of T cells in Graves' hyperthyroidism and ophthalmopathy. The investigators amplified TCR beta CDR3 regions from RNA transcripts. During a first-round RT-PCR of the TCR CDR3, the HTBI primer set was used. MiXCR, applied by TCRdb to the multiplex PCR reads, yields one record per CDR3 protein. Here the sample spans hundreds of thousands of distinct CDR3 sequences, 15% to 20% being singletons. Sequenced sample: blood. These receptors were taken from a young woman with Graves' hyperthyroidism.

The chain combines TRBV19 with TRBJ2-5, with 11 bases fitting TRBD2. In germline, CDR1 is LNHDA, CDR2 SQIVND (reference sequence). This CDR3 region has 15 residues. J lost 5 bases, V lost 2 bases, and 4 bases had no gene match. The CDR3 is CASSISLAGVETQYF. In nucleotides, the CDR3 is TGTGCCAGTAGTATATCACTAGCGGGAGTTGAGACCCAGTACTTC.

As DNA, the CDR3 is TGTGCCAGCGGCAGGCCAGGGGAGGATGGCTACACCTTC. It translates to CASGRPGEDGYTF. V and J are TRBV12-3 or TRBV12-4 and TRBJ1-2, with D maybe TRBD1 (6 bases). This CDR3 comprises 13 residues. The V gene lost 8 bases and the J gene lost 6 bases, with 16 bases spanning the gap.

This chain connects TRBV25-1 to TRBJ1-2; TRBD1 matches 9 bases. The trim removed 5 bases at V and 2 bases at J, leaving 6 bases unmatched. Germline V CDR1 and CDR2: MGHDK, SYGVNS. The CDR3 loop spans 15 amino acids. For the CDR3, the DNA is TGTGCCAGCAGTCCCCGGGACAGGGAGAACTATGGCTACACCTTC. Its translation is CASSPRDRENYGYTF.

This clonotype was observed at least ten times. This sequence joins TRBV6-2 or TRBV6-3 and TRBJ2-1; 9 bases are shared with TRBD2. The ends lost 1 base at V and 5 bases at J; junction bases unmatched: 12. Germline-derived CDR1 and CDR2 are MNHEY and SVGEGT. The CDR3 is made up of 18 amino acids. CDR3 residues: CASSYYLAGPPYDNEQFF. CDR3 DNA sequence: TGTGCCAGCAGTTACTACCTAGCGGGACCCCCGTACGACAATGAGCAGTTCTTC.

The CDR3 sequence: CATEDFTDTQYF. The CDR3 DNA follows: TGTGCCACCGAGGACTTCACAGATACGCAGTATTTT. This rearrangement joins TRBV6-1 to TRBJ2-3, with D maybe TRBD2 (5 bases). Germline V CDR1 and CDR2: MNHNS, SASEGT. The V end was cut by 10 bases, the J end by 2 bases, with 10 bases between. The CDR3 is made up of 12 amino acids.

This clonotype was counted only a few times. The gene calls are TRBV2 and TRBJ2-7; D gene uncertain. The CDR3 is 12 amino acids. The V gene's germline CDR1 is SNHLY and CDR2 FYNNEI. V was pared by 11 bases and J by 4 bases, with 15 bases between. The CDR3 sequence: CAGTEVPYEQYF. CDR3 sequence (DNA): TGTGCCGGAACAGAGGTGCCTTACGAGCAGTACTTC. The whole variable domain, filled in from reference TRBV2 and TRBJ2-7, reads EPEVTQTPSHQVTQMGQEVILRCVPISNHLYFYWYRQILGQKVEFLVSFYNNEISEKSEIFDDQFSVERPDGSNFTLKIRSTKLEDSAMYFCAGTEVPYEQYFGPGTRLTVT.

A word on this clonotype: A single base separates this from a much larger clone, so it may be a read error. The chain has TRBV6-1 and TRBJ1-2; 8 nucleotides agree with TRBD1. Germline CDR1 is MNHNS and CDR2 is SASEGT. The J segment lost 3 bases and the V segment lost 6 bases, leaving 6 bases of the junction unmatched. The CDR3 sequence is 14 residues long. The CDR3 DNA is TGTGCCAGCAGAAGGACAGGGATGGACTATGGCTACACCTTC. It specifies CASRRTGMDYGYTF.

This clonotype was detected a few times. V usage is TRBV5-4 and J usage is TRBJ2-5; the D is unclear. From germline, CDR1 is SGHNT and CDR2 YYREEE (reference sequence). The CDR3 sequence is 12 residues long. The germline V and J ends were trimmed by 4 bases and 5 bases, with 9 bases remaining between them. The CDR3 DNA is TGTGCCAGCAGCCTGGGTATGGAGACCCAGTACTTC. It yields the protein CASSLGMETQYF.

This clonotype was seen only a few times. The chain recombines TRBV27 with TRBJ2-7, with D possibly being TRBD1 or TRBD2 (5 bases each). V was pared by 5 bases and J by 3 bases, with 17 bases between. The CDR3 spans 15 residues. Germline V gene sequence: CDR1 MNHEY, CDR2 SMNVEV (reference sequence). The CDR3 DNA is TGTGCCAGCAGTCCGAAGGGGACGTATAACTACGAGCAGTACTTC. It encodes CASSPKGTYNYEQYF.

The rearrangement links TRBV7-3 to TRBJ2-7; D uncertain. This CDR3 has 14 residues. Germline V gives CDR1 SGHTA, CDR2 FQGTGA. Between the trimmed V and J ends, which lost 5 bases and 4 bases, there was a span of 15 bases. CDR3 loop: CASSPAGRGYEQYF. CDR3 coding DNA: TGTGCCAGCAGCCCGGCCGGGCGAGGATACGAGCAGTACTTC.

This clonotype was counted only a few times. J is TRBJ2-7 and V is TRBV24-1; 10 bases map to TRBD1. The CDR3 runs to 15 residues. J was trimmed by 2 bases and V by 4 bases; bases with no gene match: 4. The germline gives CDR1 KGHDR, CDR2 SFDVKD. The CDR3 loop is CATSERQGATYEQYF. In DNA form, the CDR3 reads TGTGCCACCAGTGAAAGACAGGGGGCTACCTACGAGCAGTACTTC.

This clonotype occurred a few times. J is TRBJ2-2 and V is TRBV30, with D possibly being TRBD1 or TRBD2 (6 bases each). CDR1 is GTSNPN, CDR2 SVGIG, per germline (reference sequence). V was trimmed by 0 bases and J by 7 bases, leaving 12 bases between them. The CDR3 runs to 14 residues. DNA of the CDR3: TGTGCCTGGAGTGTACGGGGGCGGGGCGGGGAGCTGTTTTTT. Its translation is CAWSVRGRGGELFF.

This clonotype has ten or more counts. The CDR3 sequence: CASSPSSGNTEAFF. The CDR3 DNA sequence: TGTGCCAGCTCACCAAGTTCAGGGAACACTGAAGCTTTCTTT. The chain joins TRBV18 to TRBJ1-1; D remains unclear. V shed 2 bases and J shed 1 base, with 8 bases lying between them. This CDR3 is 14 amino acids long. Germline values: CDR1 KGHSH, CDR2 LQKENI.

This clonotype was seen a handful of times. The chain carries TRBV4-1 and TRBJ2-5; TRBD2 aligns across 9 bases. The V segment lost 0 bases and the J segment 5 bases; nucleotides outside the gene matches: 10. Germline V CDR1 and CDR2: MGHRA, YSYEKL. The CDR3 is 17 residues long. CDR3 DNA sequence: TGCGCCAGCAGCCAAGATCTAGCGGGAACTAGCTCGGAGACCCAGTACTTC. This codes for CASSQDLAGTSSETQYF.

At least ten counts were recorded for this clonotype. The CDR3 DNA reads TGTGCCAGCAGCCTGGGGAAAAGGCCAGATACGCAGTATTTT. This gives the protein CASSLGKRPDTQYF. V and J are TRBV7-2 and TRBJ2-3; D not resolved. V was clipped by 5 bases and J by 4 bases, with 13 bases between them. CDR1 is SGHTA and CDR2 is FQGNSA in the germline V gene. The CDR3 consists of 14 residues.

This clonotype appeared many times. CDR3 DNA sequence: TGCGCCAGCAGCAAAGACCGATACAATGAGCAGTTCTTC. This encodes CASSKDRYNEQFF. This chain joins TRBV10-2 and TRBJ2-1; D gene unclear. The germline V and J ends were trimmed by 6 bases and 4 bases, with 10 bases remaining between them. This CDR3 spans 13 amino acids. Germline V CDR1 and CDR2: WSHSY, SAAADI.